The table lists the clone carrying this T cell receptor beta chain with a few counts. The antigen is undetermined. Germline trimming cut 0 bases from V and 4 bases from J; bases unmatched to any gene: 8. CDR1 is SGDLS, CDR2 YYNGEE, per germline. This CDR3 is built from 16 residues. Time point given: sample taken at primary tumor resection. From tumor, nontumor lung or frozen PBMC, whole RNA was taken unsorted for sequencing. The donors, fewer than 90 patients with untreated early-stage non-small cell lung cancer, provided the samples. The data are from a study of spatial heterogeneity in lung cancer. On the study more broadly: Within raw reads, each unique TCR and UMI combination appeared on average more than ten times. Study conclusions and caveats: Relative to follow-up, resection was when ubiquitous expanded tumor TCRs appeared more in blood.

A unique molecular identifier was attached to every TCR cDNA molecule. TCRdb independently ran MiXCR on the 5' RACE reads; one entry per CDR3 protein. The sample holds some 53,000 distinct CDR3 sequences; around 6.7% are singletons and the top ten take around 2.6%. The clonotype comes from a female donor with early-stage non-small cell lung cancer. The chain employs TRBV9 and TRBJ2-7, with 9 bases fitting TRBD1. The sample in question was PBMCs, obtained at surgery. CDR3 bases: TGTGCCAGCAGCGTAGCAATGGGACAGGGAGTTTACGAGCAGTACTTC. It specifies CASSVAMGQGVYEQYF. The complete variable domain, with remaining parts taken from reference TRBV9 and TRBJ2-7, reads DSGVTQTPKHLITATGQRVTLRCSPRSGDLSVYWYQQSLDQGLQFLIQYYNGEERAKGNILERFSAQQFPDLHSELNLSSLELGDSALYFCASSVAMGQGVYEQYFGPGTRLTVT.